This T cell receptor beta chain stems from a study of Tregs in tolerant kidney transplant recipients (dated by TCRdb to about 2019). Turning to the overall study: TCRbeta sequencing was used in the study to identify donor-specific regulatory T cells before combined kidney and bone marrow transplantation, and the identified cells were then tracked after transplant.

The CDR3 numbers 15 residues from cysteine through phenylalanine. The retained sequence is limited to the CDR3, 45 bases, with the frame set at the first base. According to the germline V gene (reference sequence), CDR1 reads SEHNR and CDR2 reads FQNEAQ. The junction shows trimming of 4 bases on V and 2 bases on J, and the gene matches do not reach 7 bases of it. The transplants used related donors along with nonmyeloablative bone marrow transplantation, and in the human trials mixed chimerism was transient. Unstimulated Tregs (CD4+CD25+CD127-), CD4+ non-Tregs (CD4+CD25-), CD4 and CD8 cells were FACS-sorted from thawed PBMCs. The patients were a handful of recipients of combined kidney and bone marrow transplants from the ITN036ST trial, and samples were available only from these trial subjects. Healthy control blood was separated into PBMCs by Ficoll density gradient and cryopreserved, and patient PBMCs were collected both before and after transplant.

For TCRbeta CDR3 sequencing, genomic DNA from the sorted cells was extracted using the QIAGEN DNeasy Blood and Tissue Kit. High-throughput TCRbeta CDR3 sequencing was carried out commercially through immunoSEQ, with PCR amplification with bias correction and internal controls included. The source study handled its data this way. Unique productive TCRbeta sequences were defined by CDR3 nucleotide sequence where primers matched, and otherwise by CDR3 amino acid sequence together with Vbeta and Jbeta genes. To correct sorting error, sequences shared between sorted populations at a frequency ratio of 2:1 or less were removed; the rest were assigned to the higher population. Donor-reactive sequences were defined as at least 5-fold expanded in CFSE-low cells versus unstimulated cells, with frequency of at least 0.01% in CFSE-low cells. Repertoire divergence was quantified by Jensen-Shannon divergence using the top 100 TCRbeta sequences ranked by frequency. When a sample had multiple sequencing runs, each run was corrected for sorting error separately and the runs were then pooled. TCRdb stores this immuneACCESS table with in-frame sequences only. Part of the clones is absent; in the studies checked, under half of the shortfall reflects unresolved V genes, and no reason is known for the rest. V and J calls and clone size are those listed in that table; D and trimming were worked out from the DNA. This sample holds roughly 50,000 clones; approximately 89% were observed only once. The top ten clones comprise about 14% of the sample.

Remarks on this clone: This clone's antigen is unknown. No base quality information exists; no much larger clone differs at one position.

Here is what the overall study found, with its caveats: Although technical replication error seemed to be minimal, the question of biological reproducibility was not addressed directly. For some patients, the PCR primers changed as time went on, which meant samples from those patients could not be compared with one another at the nucleotide level. Expanding Tregs with activated donor B cells appeared to identify the most biologically relevant and donor-specific TCRbeta repertoire. Donor-specific Treg expansion was found to exceed global Treg expansion in tolerant patients, suggesting antigen-driven rather than nonspecific expansion. Because the study included only a small number of patients, the results must be confirmed in larger populations and under other immunosuppression protocols.

The rearranged chain carries TRBV7-9 and TRBJ2-7, and TRBD2 aligns with 8 junction nucleotides. Specimen: CD8+ T cells from blood (PBMCs), collected 12 months after the transplant. The source is a human patient who received a combined kidney and bone marrow transplant. After transplantation, some T cells may belong to the graft donor instead of the recipient. For the CDR3, the sequence is CASSSPGTRTYEQYF. In nucleotides, the sequence is TGTGCCAGCAGCTCGCCCGGGACTAGAACCTACGAGCAGTACTTC.